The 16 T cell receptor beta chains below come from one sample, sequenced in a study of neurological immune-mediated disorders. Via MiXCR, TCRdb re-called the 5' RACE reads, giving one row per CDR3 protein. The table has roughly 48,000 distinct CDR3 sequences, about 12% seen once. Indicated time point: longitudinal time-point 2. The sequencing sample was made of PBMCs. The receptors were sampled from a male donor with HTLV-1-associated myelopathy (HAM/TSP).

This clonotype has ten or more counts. CDR3 protein: CSAKTASTDTQYF. The CDR3 DNA is TGCAGTGCTAAGACAGCTAGCACAGATACGCAGTATTTT. The V gene is TRBV20-1, the J gene TRBJ2-3; TRBD1 is a possible D gene (5 bases). The CDR3 extends over 13 amino acids. Per the germline V gene, CDR1 is DFQATT and CDR2 is SNEGSKA (reference sequence). Trimming pared 4 bases from V and 0 bases from J, leaving 8 bases between.

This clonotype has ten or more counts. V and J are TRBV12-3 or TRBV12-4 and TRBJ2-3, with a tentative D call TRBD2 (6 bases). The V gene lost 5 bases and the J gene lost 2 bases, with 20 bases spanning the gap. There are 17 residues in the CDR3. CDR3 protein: CASSIRRGLRFTDTQYF. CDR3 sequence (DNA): TGTGCCAGCAGTATTCGACGGGGACTTAGGTTCACAGATACGCAGTATTTT.

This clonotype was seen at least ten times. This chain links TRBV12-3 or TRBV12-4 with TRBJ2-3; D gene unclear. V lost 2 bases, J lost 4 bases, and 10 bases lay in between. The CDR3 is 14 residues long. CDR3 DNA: TGTGCCAGCAGTTTACTGGCAGCCCCAGATACGCAGTATTTT. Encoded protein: CASSLLAAPDTQYF.

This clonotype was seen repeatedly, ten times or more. The CDR3 nucleotides are TGTGCCACCAGCACCTCGGGACTAGCGGGGGTCTTCGGAGATACGCAGTATTTT. Protein: CATSTSGLAGVFGDTQYF. The chain employs TRBV15 and TRBJ2-3; the match to TRBD2 covers 14 bases. CDR1 is LNHNV and CDR2 is YYDKDF in the germline V gene (reference sequence). The CDR3 contains 18 residues. V was pared by 4 bases and J by 5 bases, with 11 bases of the junction left unmatched.

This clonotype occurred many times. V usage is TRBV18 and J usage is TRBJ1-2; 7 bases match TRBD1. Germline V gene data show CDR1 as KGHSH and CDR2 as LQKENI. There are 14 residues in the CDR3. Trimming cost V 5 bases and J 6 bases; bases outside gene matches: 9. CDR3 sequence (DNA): TGTGCCAGCTCAGCATTACAGGGGCAGGATGGCTACACCTTC. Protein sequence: CASSALQGQDGYTF. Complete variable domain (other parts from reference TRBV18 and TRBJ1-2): NAGVMQNPRHLVRRRGQEARLRCSPMKGHSHVYWYRQLPEEGLKFMVYLQKENIIDESGMPKERFSAEFPKEGPSILRIQQVVRGDSAAYFCASSALQGQDGYTFGSGTRLTVV.

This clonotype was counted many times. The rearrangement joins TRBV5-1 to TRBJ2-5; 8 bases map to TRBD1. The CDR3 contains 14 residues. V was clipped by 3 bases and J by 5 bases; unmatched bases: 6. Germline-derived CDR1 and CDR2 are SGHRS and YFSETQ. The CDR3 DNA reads TGCGCCAGCAGCTCGACAGGGGTTATCGAGACCCAGTACTTC. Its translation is CASSSTGVIETQYF.

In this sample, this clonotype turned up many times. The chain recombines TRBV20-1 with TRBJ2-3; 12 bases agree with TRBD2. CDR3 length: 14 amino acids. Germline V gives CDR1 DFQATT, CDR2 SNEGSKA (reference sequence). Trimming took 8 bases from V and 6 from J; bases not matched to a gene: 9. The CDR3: CSYSPGLAGDTQYF. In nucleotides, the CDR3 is TGCAGTTACTCCCCGGGACTAGCGGGTGATACGCAGTATTTT.

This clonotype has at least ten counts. CDR3 coding DNA: TGCAGTGCCACCTCGGGGGGATGGAACACTGAAGCTTTCTTT. It is translated as CSATSGGWNTEAFF. This chain uses TRBV20-1 with TRBJ1-1; D may be TRBD1 (5 bases). The CDR3 length is 14 residues. The V end was cut by 6 bases, the J end by 1 base, with 15 bases between. Germline CDR1 is DFQATT and CDR2 is SNEGSKA (reference sequence).

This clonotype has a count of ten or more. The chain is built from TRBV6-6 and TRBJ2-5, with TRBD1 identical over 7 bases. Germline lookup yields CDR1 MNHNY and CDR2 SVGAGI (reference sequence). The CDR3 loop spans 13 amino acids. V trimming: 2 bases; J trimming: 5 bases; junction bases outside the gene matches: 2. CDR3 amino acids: CASSYGDSETQYF. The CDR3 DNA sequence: TGTGCCAGCAGTTACGGGGACAGTGAGACCCAGTACTTC.

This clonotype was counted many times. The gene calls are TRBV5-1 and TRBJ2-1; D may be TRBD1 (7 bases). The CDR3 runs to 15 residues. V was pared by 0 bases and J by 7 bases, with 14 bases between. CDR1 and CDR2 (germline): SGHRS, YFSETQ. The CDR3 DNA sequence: TGCGCCAGCAGCTTGGGACAGGGCGGGACGAATGAGCAGTTCTTC. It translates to CASSLGQGGTNEQFF.

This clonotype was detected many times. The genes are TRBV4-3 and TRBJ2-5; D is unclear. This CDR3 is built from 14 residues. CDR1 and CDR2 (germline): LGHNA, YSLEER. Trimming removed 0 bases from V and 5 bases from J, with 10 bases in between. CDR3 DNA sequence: TGCGCCAGCAGCCAAGAGGGGAAAGGCGAGACCCAGTACTTC. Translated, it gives CASSQEGKGETQYF.

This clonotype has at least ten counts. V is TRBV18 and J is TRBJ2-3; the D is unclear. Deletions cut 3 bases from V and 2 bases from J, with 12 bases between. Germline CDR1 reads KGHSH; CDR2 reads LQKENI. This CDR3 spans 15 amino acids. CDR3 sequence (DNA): TGTGCCAGCTCACCGATCGGAGCTTTCACAGATACGCAGTATTTT. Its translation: CASSPIGAFTDTQYF.

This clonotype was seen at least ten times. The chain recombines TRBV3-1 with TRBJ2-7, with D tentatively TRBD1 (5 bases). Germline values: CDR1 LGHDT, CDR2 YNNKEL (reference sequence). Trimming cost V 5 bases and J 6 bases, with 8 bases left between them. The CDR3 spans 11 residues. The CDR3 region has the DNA TGTGCCAGCAGCATAACAGGCGAGCAGTACTTC. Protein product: CASSITGEQYF.

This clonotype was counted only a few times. The CDR3 DNA is TGTGCCAGTCGACAGGTTCTCTCCTATAATTCACCCCTCCACTTT. It is translated as CASRQVLSYNSPLHF. V and J are TRBV2 and TRBJ1-6; D is possibly TRBD1 (6 bases). Germline CDR1 reads SNHLY; CDR2 reads FYNNEI. The CDR3 consists of 15 residues. Deletions cut 9 bases from V and 0 bases from J, with 12 bases between.

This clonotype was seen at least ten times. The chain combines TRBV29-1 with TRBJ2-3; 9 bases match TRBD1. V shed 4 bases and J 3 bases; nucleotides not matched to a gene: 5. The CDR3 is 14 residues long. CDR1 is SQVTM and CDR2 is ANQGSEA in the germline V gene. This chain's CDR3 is CSVVGQGGTDTQYF. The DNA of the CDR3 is TGCAGCGTTGTGGGACAGGGAGGAACAGATACGCAGTATTTT.

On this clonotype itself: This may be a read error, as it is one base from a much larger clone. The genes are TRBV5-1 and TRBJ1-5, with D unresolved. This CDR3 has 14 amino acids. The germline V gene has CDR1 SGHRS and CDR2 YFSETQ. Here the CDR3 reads CASSLEGGNQPHHF. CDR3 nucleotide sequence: TGCGCCAGCAGCCTTGAAGGTGGCAATCAGCCCCATCATTTT.